This passage covers 28 T cell receptor beta chains from one sample sequenced in a study of molecular identifiers for immune sequencing clone quantification. TCRdb independently ran MiXCR on the PCR reads; one entry per CDR3 protein. Of more than 50,000 distinct CDR3 sequences detected, over 15% appear once; the ten largest clones hold around 1.4%. Sequencing was carried out using naive CD8+ T cells from blood, with Jurkat cell RNA spiked in. Subset denoted: FACS-sorted CD8+CD4-CCR7+CD45RA+ naive T cells. These receptors all come from a human donor in good health. Some libraries in this study had Jurkat cell RNA spiked in.

This clonotype appeared many times. The chain links TRBV27 to TRBJ2-1, with TRBD1 matching 7 bases. In germline, CDR1 is MNHEY, CDR2 SMNVEV (reference sequence). Trimming at V came to 5 bases and at J to 5 bases, leaving 6 bases not matched to a gene. The CDR3 consists of 14 residues. The chain's CDR3 is CASSPWDSDNEQFF. In DNA, the CDR3 is TGTGCCAGCAGTCCCTGGGACAGCGACAATGAGCAGTTCTTC.

Ten or more counts support this clonotype. This chain joins TRBV7-2 and TRBJ2-1, with TRBD2 matching over 7 bases. The germline V gene encodes CDR1 SGHTA and CDR2 FQGNSA. V shed 1 base, J shed 0 bases, and the junction held 3 bases outside the gene matches. The CDR3 is made up of 16 amino acids. CDR3: CASSLVRTSSYNEQFF. The DNA of the CDR3 is TGTGCCAGCAGCTTAGTTAGGACTAGCTCCTACAATGAGCAGTTCTTC. Supplemented by reference TRBV7-2 and TRBJ2-1, the full variable domain reads GAGVSQSPSNKVTEKGKDVELRCDPISGHTALYWYRQSLGQGLEFLIYFQGNSAPDKSGLPSDRFSAERTGGSVSTLTIQRTQQEDSAVYLCASSLVRTSSYNEQFFGPGTRLTVL.

The chain combines TRBV12-3 or TRBV12-4 with TRBJ1-1; 7 bases fit TRBD1. J lost 0 bases, V lost 5 bases, and 3 bases had no gene match. The CDR3 runs to 14 residues. The chain's CDR3 is CASSPGTVNTEAFF. CDR3 in DNA: TGTGCCAGCAGTCCCGGGACAGTGAACACTGAAGCTTTCTTT.

This clonotype was found many times. This chain uses TRBV12-3 or TRBV12-4 with TRBJ2-5; possibly TRBD2 for D (6 bases). V was clipped by 4 bases and J by 2 bases, with 11 bases between them. The CDR3 has 14 amino acids. The CDR3: CASSSWEVQETQYF. CDR3 sequence (DNA): TGTGCCAGCAGTTCGTGGGAGGTACAAGAGACCCAGTACTTC.

Many counts were recorded for this clonotype. The J gene is TRBJ2-5, the V gene TRBV20-1; 10 nucleotides match TRBD2. CDR1 DFQATT and CDR2 SNEGSKA come from the germline V gene (reference sequence). The CDR3 runs 16 residues. V lost 0 bases and J lost 0; bases outside the gene matches: 4. Here the CDR3 DNA reads TGCAGTGCTAGAGAACCAGCGGGAGGGTACCAAGAGACCCAGTACTTC. Translated: CSAREPAGGYQETQYF.

In its sample, this clonotype was seen many times. The chain couples TRBV11-2 to TRBJ2-7, with D perhaps TRBD1 or TRBD2 (5 bases each). The V and J ends lost 7 bases and 3 bases respectively, with 22 bases between them. The CDR3 contains 16 residues. CDR1 is SGHAT, CDR2 FQNNGV, per germline. The CDR3 region is CASTTTPGQTLYEQYF. DNA for the CDR3: TGTGCCAGCACCACCACCCCGGGGCAGACGCTCTACGAGCAGTACTTC.

This clonotype was recorded a few times. The chain is built from TRBV20-1 and TRBJ2-7, with 11 bases lining up with TRBD1. CDR1 DFQATT and CDR2 SNEGSKA come from the germline V gene (reference sequence). The CDR3 runs 16 residues. Trimming removed 1 base from V and 4 bases from J; junction bases left unmatched: 9. The chain's CDR3 is CSARGDRGLKGYEQYF. DNA for the CDR3: TGCAGTGCTAGAGGGGACAGGGGGTTAAAGGGATACGAGCAGTACTTC.

This clonotype was counted at least ten times. The V gene is TRBV5-1, the J gene TRBJ2-1; a possible D gene is TRBD2 (6 bases). The CDR3 has 15 amino acids. The germline V and J ends were trimmed by 0 bases and 7 bases, with 14 bases remaining between them. In germline, CDR1 is SGHRS, CDR2 YFSETQ. The CDR3 nucleotides read TGCGCCAGCAGCTTGGCACTAACGGGAGAGAATGAGCAGTTCTTC. Translated, it gives CASSLALTGENEQFF.

In its sample, this clonotype was seen many times. This sequence joins TRBV4-1 and TRBJ2-5; 7 nucleotides line up with TRBD2. V shed 4 bases, J shed 3 bases, and the junction held 11 bases outside the gene matches. From germline, CDR1 is MGHRA and CDR2 YSYEKL. The CDR3 spans 16 residues. CDR3 in DNA: TGCGCCAGCAGCCGTAGGCACCGGGACTATGAAGAGACCCAGTACTTC. This translates into CASSRRHRDYEETQYF.

This clonotype was counted at least ten times. The rearrangement links TRBV7-9 to TRBJ2-6; D perhaps matches TRBD1 (5 bases). The CDR3 spans 18 residues. The V end lost 1 base, the J end lost 0 bases, and 13 bases lay between the germline ends. Germline lookup yields CDR1 SEHNR and CDR2 FQNEAQ (reference sequence). The CDR3: CASSLEGFDSSGANVLTF. As DNA, the CDR3 is TGTGCCAGCAGCTTAGAAGGATTTGACAGCTCTGGGGCCAACGTCCTGACTTTC.

Ten or more counts support this clonotype. The chain recombines TRBV4-2 with TRBJ2-7; D is unresolved. The CDR3 is 14 residues long. Trimming pared 0 bases from V and 3 bases from J, leaving 9 bases between. CDR1 and CDR2 from the germline V gene are LGHNA and YNFKEQ. The CDR3 DNA sequence: TGTGCCAGCAGCCAAGAGGGTACTATCTACGAGCAGTACTTC. Translated, it gives CASSQEGTIYEQYF.

Turning to this clonotype: The junction departs from the called germline gene at one end, perhaps through a read error. V usage is TRBV5-3 and J usage is TRBJ2-1, with D unresolved. TRBV5-3 is sorted into the ORF group, with uncertain function. CDR3 size: 13 residues. The CDR3 reads CASSLALGNEQLF. As DNA, the CDR3 is TGTGCCAGCAGCTTGGCCCTAGGTAATGAGCAGCTCTTC.

This clonotype was recorded at least ten times. CDR3 sequence: CASLSTDHNSPLHF. The DNA for the CDR3 is TGCGCCAGCCTGTCGACAGACCATAATTCACCCCTCCACTTT. The chain is built from TRBV23-1 and TRBJ1-6; tentatively, D is TRBD1 (5 bases). TRBV23-1 is labeled an ORF, and its function is uncertain. The V end was cut by 8 bases, the J end by 5 bases, with 13 bases between. CDR3 length: 14 amino acids.

There are many counts of this clonotype. The V gene is TRBV24-1, the J gene TRBJ2-7; D tentatively reads TRBD1 or TRBD2 (5 bases each). The V end lost 4 bases, the J end lost 0 bases, and 15 bases lay between the germline ends. The CDR3 length is 16 residues. In germline, CDR1 is KGHDR, CDR2 SFDVKD. CDR3 nucleotides: TGTGCCACCAGTGACCGACCGGGACGGCCCTCCTACGAGCAGTACTTC. Amino acid sequence: CATSDRPGRPSYEQYF.

This clonotype was seen many times. The rearrangement links TRBV30 to TRBJ2-7; D gene ambiguous. This CDR3 comprises 14 residues. Germline V gene sequence: CDR1 GTSNPN, CDR2 SVGIG (reference sequence). The germline V and J ends were trimmed by 3 bases and 6 bases, with 18 bases remaining between them. In DNA, the CDR3 is TGTGCCTGGAGCTTGGCAGGACCCATTCGCGAGCAGTACTTC. Its protein is CAWSLAGPIREQYF. Drawing the rest from reference TRBV30 and TRBJ2-7, the complete variable domain is SQTIHQWPATLVQPVGSPLSLECTVEGTSNPNLYWYRQAAGRGLQLLFYSVGIGQISSEVPQNLSASRPQDRQFILSSKKLLLSDSGFYLCAWSLAGPIREQYFGPGTRLTVT.

This clonotype appeared many times. The chain joins TRBV6-1 to TRBJ2-3; D is undetermined. With 6 bases removed from V and 6 bases from J, the gap between germline ends came to 16 bases. Germline V gene data show CDR1 as MNHNS and CDR2 as SASEGT. The CDR3 length is 14 residues. The CDR3 loop is CASRKRSMPDTQYF. The CDR3 nucleotides are TGTGCCAGCAGGAAAAGGAGTATGCCGGATACGCAGTATTTT.

The chain is built from TRBV10-1 and TRBJ2-3, with D possibly matching TRBD2 (6 bases). V lost 4 bases and J 4 bases, leaving 24 bases between the germline ends. CDR3 length equals 18 residues. Germline loops: CDR1 WNHNN, CDR2 SYGVQD (reference sequence). The CDR3 here is CASSATPGGFQRSDTQYF. The CDR3 bases are TGCGCCAGCAGTGCGACTCCCGGAGGGTTCCAACGGTCAGATACGCAGTATTTT.

The table lists this clonotype with a few counts. The CDR3 loop reads CASSWGNEQFF. As DNA, the CDR3 is TGCGCCAGCAGTTGGGGCAATGAGCAGTTCTTC. The chain has TRBV10-2 and TRBJ2-1, with D hard to call. V was cut by 5 bases and J by 6 bases, with 5 bases left in between. The germline V gene has CDR1 WSHSY and CDR2 SAAADI. The CDR3 is 11 amino acids.

The gene calls are TRBV7-8 and TRBJ2-3; TRBD2 aligns across 7 bases. This CDR3 spans 16 amino acids. The J segment lost 4 bases and the V segment lost 2 bases, leaving 9 bases of the junction unmatched. Germline CDR1 SGHVS, CDR2 FQNEAQ. CDR3 loop: CASSLWLAGYPDTQYF. CDR3 nucleotide sequence: TGTGCCAGCAGCTTATGGTTAGCGGGCTACCCAGATACGCAGTATTTT.

Many counts were recorded for this clonotype. This rearrangement joins TRBV18 to TRBJ2-7; no clear D. Trimming took off 2 bases at V and 3 bases at J, with 14 bases between the two ends. Per the germline V gene, CDR1 is KGHSH and CDR2 is LQKENI. The CDR3 sequence is 15 residues long. CDR3 region: CASSPDPPKLYEQYF. The CDR3 region has the DNA TGTGCCAGCTCACCAGACCCGCCGAAGCTCTACGAGCAGTACTTC.

This clonotype was picked up many times. The chain joins TRBV19 to TRBJ1-4; D call uncertain. This CDR3 is 13 amino acids long. V lost 3 bases, J lost 10 bases, and 12 bases lay in between. Germline values: CDR1 LNHDA, CDR2 SQIVND (reference sequence). Here the CDR3 reads CASSMNLSGKLFF. The CDR3 DNA reads as TGTGCCAGTAGTATGAACCTTTCTGGAAAACTGTTTTTT.

Points on this clonotype: A read error may produce the germline difference seen at one junction end. This rearrangement joins TRBV28 to TRBJ2-3; TRBD2 matches 8 bases. Germline V CDR1 and CDR2: MDHEN, SYDVKM. CDR3 length: 18 amino acids. DNA for the CDR3: TGTGCCAGCGGTTTATTGAGCGGGAGCTTTGGAAGCACAGATACGCAGTATTTT. This translates into CASGLLSGSFGSTDTQYF.

Points on this clonotype: This may arise from a read error, as a much more abundant clone is one base away. This chain joins TRBV5-3 and TRBJ2-7; D gene ambiguous. TRBV5-3 is classed as an ORF, of uncertain function. CDR3 length: 16 residues. The CDR3 reads CASSLALGALPLEQCF. CDR3 nucleotides: TGTGCCAGCAGCTTGGCCCTGGGTGCTCTTCCATTGGAGCAGTGCTTC.

This clonotype occurred many times. This rearrangement joins TRBV29-1 to TRBJ2-1; a weak D match, TRBD1 (6 bases). Germline assignment: CDR1 SQVTM and CDR2 ANQGSEA. V shed 1 base and J shed 6 bases, with 10 bases lying between them. CDR3 length: 13 residues. CDR3 in amino acids: CSVEALRGNEQFF. In DNA form, the CDR3 reads TGCAGCGTTGAAGCCCTCAGGGGCAATGAGCAGTTCTTC.

The chain has TRBV4-3 and TRBJ2-1, with TRBD2 matching 10 bases. Germline trimming cut 4 bases from V and 3 bases from J; bases unmatched to any gene: 3. Germline V gene data show CDR1 as LGHNA and CDR2 as YSLEER. CDR3 length equals 15 residues. CDR3 loop: CASSLLAGNYNEQFF. The CDR3 nucleotides are TGCGCCAGCAGCCTACTAGCGGGAAACTACAATGAGCAGTTCTTC.

Note on this clonotype: A read error may account for a junction end that differs from germline. This chain uses TRBV27 with TRBJ2-3; D is possibly TRBD1 (5 bases). This CDR3 contains 16 residues. Per the germline V gene, CDR1 is MNHEY and CDR2 is SMNVEV (reference sequence). Here the CDR3 reads CASSLTNAGPTDTQCF. In DNA form, the CDR3 reads TGTGCCAGCAGCCTTACTAATGCAGGGCCGACAGATACGCAGTGTTTT.

On this clonotype: This clone may be a read error of a much larger clone one base away. This chain joins TRBV19 and TRBJ2-1; 8 bases align to TRBD2. J was trimmed by 2 bases and V by 3 bases; bases with no gene match: 3. This CDR3 is 15 amino acids long. Germline V CDR1 and CDR2: LNHDA, SQIVND (reference sequence). CDR3 in amino acids: CASSITGGAYNEQFF. The CDR3 DNA reads as TGTGCCAGTAGTATTACGGGGGGGGCCTACAATGAGCAGTTCTTC.

This clonotype showed up just a few times. The rearrangement joins TRBV24-1 to TRBJ2-3, with a possible D match to TRBD2 (6 bases). The germline V and J ends were trimmed by 7 bases and 2 bases, with 18 bases remaining between them. The CDR3 extends over 16 amino acids. Germline CDR1 KGHDR, CDR2 SFDVKD. This CDR3 is CATSSGLRRVTDTQYF. CDR3 bases: TGTGCCACCAGCTCGGGACTCCGCCGGGTCACAGATACGCAGTATTTT.